The rows below give T cell receptor beta chains drawn from one sample of a study of T cell responses to AZD1222 COVID-19 vaccine. Clones were read by immunoSEQ multiplex PCR, and TCRdb kept only the in-frame ones, dropping some. The data contain around 130,000 clones, about 93% of them seen just once; the ten biggest clones take up around 7%. The sample was peripheral blood, taken on day 0 of AZD1222 vaccination. These receptors were taken from an adult in good health. Each CDR3 is given with its conserved first and last residue.

TRBJ1-1,TRBV30,CAWSEVEAFF
TRBJ2-7,TRBV6-5,CASSPGWRDEQYF
TRBJ2-1,TRBV10-2,CASSLTVYNEQFF
TRBJ1-2,TRBV30,CAWSSGGYGYTF
TRBJ1-5,TRBV6-1,CASSEGQTDYSNQPQHF
TRBJ1-2,TRBV3-1/TRBV3-2,CASSPPGDGYTF
TRBJ2-7,TRBV5-6,CASSPEAIAGSYEQYF
TRBJ1-2,TRBV30,CAWSHRGLESNYGYTF
TRBJ1-5,TRBV19,CASIPWVGSNQPQHF
TRBJ2-1,TRBV6-1,CASSEEERDEQFF
TRBJ2-7,TRBV30,CAWSGTAQSYEQYF
TRBJ1-1,TRBV5-6,CASSLVGTHRGLNTEAFF
TRBJ2-6,TRBV3-1/TRBV3-2,CASSQDSHSGANVLTF
TRBJ1-1,TRBV4-1,CASSQGVLNTEAFF
TRBJ1-2,TRBV6-5,CASSRTGLHGYTF
TRBJ1-2,TRBV19,CASRQQEGPNYGYTF
TRBJ1-1,TRBV4-1,CASSQGGAKALF
TRBJ2-3,TRBV4-2,CASSHPAGGRGTDTQYF
TRBJ1-2,TRBV2,CASTKGVLYGYTF
TRBJ2-3,TRBV5-1,CASTSSTDTQYF
TRBJ2-3,TRBV7-2,CASSSPRGSGTDTQYF
TRBJ1-6,TRBV12-5,CASGLWDSNSPLHF
TRBJ1-2,TRBV4-1,CASSRLGAVTNGYTF
TRBJ2-3,TRBV9,CASSKLVSTDTQYF
TRBJ2-7,TRBV4-1,CASSQNIRGAYEQYF
TRBJ2-3,TRBV18,CASATSGRTDTQYF
TRBJ2-1,TRBV7-7,CASSLVGGGNNEQFF
TRBJ2-1,TRBV12-5,CASGLVLSGTSGNNEQFF
TRBJ1-6,TRBV7-8,CASSLAGSRSSPLHF
TRBJ1-2,TRBV28,CASNPGQPNYGYTF
TRBJ1-1,TRBV28,CASSQETGNTEAFF
TRBJ2-7,TRBV6-2/TRBV6-3,CASSSGDSHYEQYF
TRBJ1-1,TRBV4-3,CASSQDGAGNTEAFF
TRBJ1-1,TRBV11-3,CASSLRWNTEAFF
TRBJ1-3,TRBV2,CASKLDRAGNTIYF
TRBJ2-7,TRBV2,CASSSDDTEQYF
TRBJ2-1,TRBV5-1,CASSRTGWNEQFF
TRBJ2-1,TRBV6-1,CASSDRPQGYSYNEQFF
TRBJ2-1,TRBV3-1/TRBV3-2,CASSQDRGRKQFF
TRBJ2-7,TRBV2,CASSTGISYEQYF
TRBJ2-6,TRBV5-1,CASGIGDSGANVLTF
TRBJ2-2,TRBV29-1,CSVRGQPNTGELFF
TRBJ2-1,TRBV7-8,CASSLSSGPLSIWFF
TRBJ2-7,TRBV6-5,CASSIAATYEQYF
TRBJ1-1,TRBV7-2,CASSLGRNTEAFF